Listed here is a single T cell receptor (beta chain). Its antigen is not known. This record belongs to a study of circulating and synovial CD4+ cells in juvenile arthritis. Here immunoSEQ multiplex PCR was the method, and the copy in TCRdb shows in-frame clones only, minus some. The data show 34,000 or so clones, about 94% seen once. This CDR3 is 17 amino acids long. Germline CDR1 MNHEY, CDR2 SMNVEV (reference sequence). J was trimmed by 4 bases and V by 3 bases; bases with no gene match: 11. Study-level results: Measured synovium overlap likely understates the true shared repertoire. Circulating pathogenic-like and bulk T cells looked alike by Vbeta family usage.

The gene calls are TRBV27 and TRBJ2-3; 9 bases agree with TRBD2. The sequence derives from a human donor with juvenile idiopathic arthritis. Sequences were obtained from CD4+ T cells from blood. The CDR3 nucleotides are TGTGCCAGCAGTTTGCCGAGAGGCGGGGGGGCCGCAGATACGCAGTATTTT. Translated: CASSLPRGGGAADTQYF.